This record covers a single T cell receptor (beta chain). As yet, its antigen is unknown. This entry belongs to a study of cytomegalovirus exposure and HLA in healthy donors. Study findings and constraints: An analysis that was carried out later associated approximately 17,000 TCR beta sequences with HLA alleles at 0.05 false discovery rate. TCR beta chain V- and J-gene trimming was linked, in a later analysis, to a missense variant in DCLRE1C. The authors enumerated some 170 TCR beta chains as linked to cytomegalovirus.

The PCR ran on 60 Vbeta and 13 Jbeta primers. TCRdb's table, derived via immunoSEQ multiplex PCR, lists solely in-frame clones and lacks some. This table holds under 200,000 clones, 75% to 85% found once. Germline CDR1 reads SGHTA; CDR2 reads FQGTGA. The CDR3 runs 16 residues. J was trimmed by 2 bases and V by 9 bases; bases with no gene match: 13. Donors likely had unrecorded immune exposures despite being nominally healthy when sampled. This chain uses TRBV7-3 with TRBJ1-3; 7 nucleotides align to TRBD1. The sequenced material came from PBMCs. This clonotype was sampled from a woman aged 45-65 years in good health and CMV-seronegative. CDR3 residues: CARSTRGHLTGNTIYF. The CDR3 nucleotides are TGTGCCAGGTCTACTAGGGGGCACCTTACTGGAAACACCATATATTTT. The full variable domain, in which reference TRBV7-3 and TRBJ1-3 provide the parts outside the CDR3, is GAGVSQTPSNKVTEKGKYVELRCDPISGHTALYWYRQSLGQGPEFLIYFQGTGAADDSGLPNDRFFAVRPEGSVSTLKIQRTERGDSAVYLCARSTRGHLTGNTIYFGEGSWLTVV.